The sequence of this TCR beta chain was determined in a study of OX40 agonist ivuxolimab in advanced cancers. Overall study context: Partial responses were achieved by three patients: one hepatocellular carcinoma, two cutaneous melanoma.

In the case of this clone: Its target is not known.

Broader study findings: Clonal expansion was seen in CD4+ and CD8+ blood T cells by week 6 at 0.1 to 3.0 mg/kg. More expanded clones were found, on average, in CD8+ than in CD4+ T cells. The authors did not determine the antigen specificity of the expanded peripheral T cells.

The CDR3 contains 14 residues. Germline lookup yields CDR1 SNHLY and CDR2 FYNNEI. V lost 8 bases, J lost 0 bases, and 13 bases lay in between. Sequencing used immunoSEQ multiplex PCR; TCRdb keeps in-frame clones, though not all of them. This table has 80,000 or so clones, 80% to 95% appearing once. The V call is TRBV2, the J call TRBJ1-1; no clear D. Source: CD4+ or CD8+ T cells sorted from blood, taken in a trial of the OX40 agonist ivuxolimab. The clonotype originates from an adult with an advanced solid tumor such as melanoma, head and neck, liver or kidney cancer. The CDR3 region is CASPHRQMNTEAFF. The CDR3 DNA reads as TGTGCCAGCCCCCACCGTCAGATGAACACTGAAGCTTTCTTT.